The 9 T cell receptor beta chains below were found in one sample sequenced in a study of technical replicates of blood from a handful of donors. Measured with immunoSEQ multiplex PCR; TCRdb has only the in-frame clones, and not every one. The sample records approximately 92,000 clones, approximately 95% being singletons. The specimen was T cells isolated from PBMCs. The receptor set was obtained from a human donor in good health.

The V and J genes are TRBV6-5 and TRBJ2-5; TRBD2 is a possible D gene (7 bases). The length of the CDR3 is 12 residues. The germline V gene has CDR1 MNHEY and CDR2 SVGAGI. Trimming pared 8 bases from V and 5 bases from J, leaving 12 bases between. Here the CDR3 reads CASRGAGETQYF. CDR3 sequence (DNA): TGTGCCAGCCGGGGGGCTGGGGAGACCCAGTACTTC.

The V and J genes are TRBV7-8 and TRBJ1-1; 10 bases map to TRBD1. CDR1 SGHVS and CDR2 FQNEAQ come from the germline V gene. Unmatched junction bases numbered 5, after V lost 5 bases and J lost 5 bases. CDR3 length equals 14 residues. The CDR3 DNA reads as TGTGCCAGCAGCCGTCGGGACAGGGGTACTGAAGCTTTCTTT. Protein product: CASSRRDRGTEAFF.

CDR3 sequence: CAIRAGGLSSGANVLTF. CDR3 nucleotide sequence: TGTGCCATCAGAGCAGGGGGTCTCAGCTCTGGGGCCAACGTCCTGACTTTC. The V gene is TRBV10-3, the J gene TRBJ2-6; TRBD1 aligns across 7 bases. Unmatched junction bases numbered 8, after V lost 6 bases and J lost 0 bases. The CDR3 is 17 residues long. Germline V gene lookup returns CDR1 ENHRY and CDR2 SYGVKD.

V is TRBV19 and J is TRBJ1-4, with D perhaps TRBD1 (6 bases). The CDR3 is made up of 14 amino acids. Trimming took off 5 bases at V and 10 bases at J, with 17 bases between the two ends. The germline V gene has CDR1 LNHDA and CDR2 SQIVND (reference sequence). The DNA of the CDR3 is TGTGCCAGTAGTCTGTTGGACAGCACAGGAAAACTGTTTTTT. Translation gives CASSLLDSTGKLFF.

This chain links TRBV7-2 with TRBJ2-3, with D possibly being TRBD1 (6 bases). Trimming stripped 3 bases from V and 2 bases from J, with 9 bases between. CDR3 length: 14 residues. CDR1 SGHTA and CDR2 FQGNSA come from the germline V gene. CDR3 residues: CASSFTGTTDTQYF. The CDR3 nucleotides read TGTGCCAGCAGCTTTACAGGGACCACAGATACGCAGTATTTT.

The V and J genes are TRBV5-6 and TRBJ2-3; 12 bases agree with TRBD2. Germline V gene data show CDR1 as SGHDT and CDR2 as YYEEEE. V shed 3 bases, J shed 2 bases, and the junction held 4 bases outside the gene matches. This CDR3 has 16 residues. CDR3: CASSSLAGGFTDTQYF. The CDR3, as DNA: TGTGCCAGCAGCTCACTAGCGGGAGGCTTCACAGATACGCAGTATTTT.

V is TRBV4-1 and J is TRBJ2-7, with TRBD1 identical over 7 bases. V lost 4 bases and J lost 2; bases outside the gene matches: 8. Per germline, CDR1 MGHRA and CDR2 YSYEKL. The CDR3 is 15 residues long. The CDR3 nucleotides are TGCGCCAGCAGCCCCACAGGGACAGTTACCTACGAGCAGTACTTC. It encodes CASSPTGTVTYEQYF.

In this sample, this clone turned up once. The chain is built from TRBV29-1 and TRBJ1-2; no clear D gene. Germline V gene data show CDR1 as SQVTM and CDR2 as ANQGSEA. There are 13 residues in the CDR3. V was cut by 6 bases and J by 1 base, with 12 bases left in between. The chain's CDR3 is CSVPTADNYGYTF. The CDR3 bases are TGCAGCGTCCCTACGGCGGATAACTATGGCTACACCTTC.

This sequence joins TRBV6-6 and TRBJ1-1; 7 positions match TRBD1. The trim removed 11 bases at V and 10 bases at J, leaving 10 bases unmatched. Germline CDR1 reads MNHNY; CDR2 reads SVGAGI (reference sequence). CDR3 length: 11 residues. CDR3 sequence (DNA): TGTGCCTGTACGGGGACAGTCGGAGCTTTCTTT. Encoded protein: CACTGTVGAFF.